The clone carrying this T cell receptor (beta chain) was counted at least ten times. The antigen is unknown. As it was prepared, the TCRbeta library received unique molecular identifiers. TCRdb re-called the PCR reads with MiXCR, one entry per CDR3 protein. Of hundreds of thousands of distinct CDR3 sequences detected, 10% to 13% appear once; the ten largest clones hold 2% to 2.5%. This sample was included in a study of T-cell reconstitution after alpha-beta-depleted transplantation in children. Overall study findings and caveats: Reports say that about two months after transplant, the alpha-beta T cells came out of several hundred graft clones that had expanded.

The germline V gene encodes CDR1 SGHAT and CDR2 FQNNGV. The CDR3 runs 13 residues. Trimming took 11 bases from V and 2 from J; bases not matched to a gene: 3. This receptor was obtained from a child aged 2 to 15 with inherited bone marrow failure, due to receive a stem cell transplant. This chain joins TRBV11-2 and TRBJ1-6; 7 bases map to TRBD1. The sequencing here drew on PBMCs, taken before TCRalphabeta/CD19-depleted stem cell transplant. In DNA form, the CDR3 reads TGTGCCTCAGGGGGAACCTATAATTCACCCCTCCACTTT. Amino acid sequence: CASGGTYNSPLHF.